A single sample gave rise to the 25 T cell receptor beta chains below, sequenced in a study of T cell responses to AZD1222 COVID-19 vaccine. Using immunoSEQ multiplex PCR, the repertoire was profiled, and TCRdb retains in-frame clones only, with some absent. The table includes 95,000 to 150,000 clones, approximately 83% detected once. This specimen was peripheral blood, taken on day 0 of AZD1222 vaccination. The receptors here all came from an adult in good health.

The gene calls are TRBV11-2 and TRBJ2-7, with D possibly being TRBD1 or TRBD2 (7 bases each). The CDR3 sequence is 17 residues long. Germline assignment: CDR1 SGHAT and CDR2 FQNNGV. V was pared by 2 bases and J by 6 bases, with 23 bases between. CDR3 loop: CASSLIGGGTEFSEQYF. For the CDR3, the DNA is TGTGCCAGCAGCTTAATTGGGGGGGGGACAGAATTCTCCGAGCAGTACTTC.

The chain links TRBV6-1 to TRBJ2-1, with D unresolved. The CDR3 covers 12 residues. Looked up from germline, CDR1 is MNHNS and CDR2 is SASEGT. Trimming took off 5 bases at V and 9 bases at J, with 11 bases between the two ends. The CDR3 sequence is CASSLIRGEQFF. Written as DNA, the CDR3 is TGTGCCAGCAGTTTAATCCGCGGTGAGCAGTTCTTC.

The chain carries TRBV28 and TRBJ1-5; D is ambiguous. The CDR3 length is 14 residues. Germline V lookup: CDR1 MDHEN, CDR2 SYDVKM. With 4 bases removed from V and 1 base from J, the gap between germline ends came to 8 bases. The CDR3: CASSSTGSNQPQHF. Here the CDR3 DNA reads TGTGCCAGCAGTTCTACTGGAAGCAATCAGCCCCAGCATTTT.

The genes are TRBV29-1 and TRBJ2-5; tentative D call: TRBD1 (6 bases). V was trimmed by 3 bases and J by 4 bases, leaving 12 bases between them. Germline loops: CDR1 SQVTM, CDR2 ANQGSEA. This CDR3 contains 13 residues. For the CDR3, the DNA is TGCAGCGTTGATTCAGGGGAGTCAGAGACCCAGTACTTC. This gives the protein CSVDSGESETQYF. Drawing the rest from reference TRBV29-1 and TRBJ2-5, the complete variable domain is SAVISQKPSRDICQRGTSLTIQCQVDSQVTMMFWYRQQPGQSLTLIATANQGSEATYESGFVIDKFPISRPNLTFSTLTVSNMSPEDSSIYLCSVDSGESETQYFGPGTRLLVL.

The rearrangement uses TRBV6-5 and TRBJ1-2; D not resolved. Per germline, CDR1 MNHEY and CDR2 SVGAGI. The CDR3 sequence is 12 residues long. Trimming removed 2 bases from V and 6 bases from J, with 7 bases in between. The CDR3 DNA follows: TGTGCCAGCAGTTACCTAAGGGATGGCTACACCTTC. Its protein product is CASSYLRDGYTF.

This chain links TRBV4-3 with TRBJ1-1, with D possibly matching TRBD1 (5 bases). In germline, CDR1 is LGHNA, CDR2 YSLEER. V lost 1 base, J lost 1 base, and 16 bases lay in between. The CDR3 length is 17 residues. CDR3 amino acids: CASSQARGFLRNTEAFF. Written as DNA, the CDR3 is TGCGCCAGCAGCCAAGCCCGGGGGTTTCTGAGGAACACTGAAGCTTTCTTT.

DNA of the CDR3: TGTGCCAGCGGTACTGAAAAACTGTTTTTT. Protein product: CASGTEKLFF. V and J are TRBV2 and TRBJ1-4, with D unresolved. The CDR3 spans 10 residues. CDR1 is SNHLY and CDR2 is FYNNEI in the germline V gene. V was pared by 8 bases and J by 7 bases, with 5 bases between.

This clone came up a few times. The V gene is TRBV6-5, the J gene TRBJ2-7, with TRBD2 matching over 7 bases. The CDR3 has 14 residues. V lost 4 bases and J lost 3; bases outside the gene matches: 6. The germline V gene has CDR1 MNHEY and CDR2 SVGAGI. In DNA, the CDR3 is TGTGCCAGCAGTTCCCCGGGACTATACTACGAGCAGTACTTC. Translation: CASSSPGLYYEQYF.

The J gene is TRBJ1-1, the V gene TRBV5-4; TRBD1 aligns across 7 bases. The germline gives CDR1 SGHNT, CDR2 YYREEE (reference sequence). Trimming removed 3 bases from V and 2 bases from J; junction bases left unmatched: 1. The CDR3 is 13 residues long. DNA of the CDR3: TGTGCCAGCAGCTGGGACAGCAACACTGAAGCTTTCTTT. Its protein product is CASSWDSNTEAFF.

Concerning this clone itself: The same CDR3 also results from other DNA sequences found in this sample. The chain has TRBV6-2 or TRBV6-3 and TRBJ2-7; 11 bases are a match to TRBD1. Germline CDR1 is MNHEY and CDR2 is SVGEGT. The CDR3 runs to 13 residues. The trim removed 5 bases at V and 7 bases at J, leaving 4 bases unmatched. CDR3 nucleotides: TGTGCCAGCAGTACCGGGACAGGGGGGGAGCAGTACTTC. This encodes CASSTGTGGEQYF.

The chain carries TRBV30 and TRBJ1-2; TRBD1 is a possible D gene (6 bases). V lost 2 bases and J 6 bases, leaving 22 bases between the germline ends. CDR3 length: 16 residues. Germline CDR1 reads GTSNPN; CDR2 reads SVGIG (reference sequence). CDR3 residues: CAWSQPGGLGKNGYTF. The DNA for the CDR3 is TGTGCCTGGAGTCAACCGGGGGGCTTAGGGAAAAATGGCTACACCTTC.

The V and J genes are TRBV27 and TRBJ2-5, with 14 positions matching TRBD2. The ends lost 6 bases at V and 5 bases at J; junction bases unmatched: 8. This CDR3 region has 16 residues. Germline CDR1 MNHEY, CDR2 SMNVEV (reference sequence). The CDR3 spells CASRKTSGRGGETQYF. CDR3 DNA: TGTGCCAGCAGGAAGACTAGCGGGAGGGGGGGGGAGACCCAGTACTTC.

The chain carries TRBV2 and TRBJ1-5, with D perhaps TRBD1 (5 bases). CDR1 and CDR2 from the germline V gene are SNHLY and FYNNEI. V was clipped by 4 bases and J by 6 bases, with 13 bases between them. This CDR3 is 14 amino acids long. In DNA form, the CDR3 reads TGTGCCAGCAGTGTTTCAGGGACTGGTCAGCCCCAGCATTTT. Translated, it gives CASSVSGTGQPQHF.

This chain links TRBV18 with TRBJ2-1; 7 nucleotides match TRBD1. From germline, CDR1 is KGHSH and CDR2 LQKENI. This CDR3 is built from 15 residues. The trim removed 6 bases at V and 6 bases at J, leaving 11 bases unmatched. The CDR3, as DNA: TGTGCCAGCTCCGGCAATACAGGGGTCGGCAATGAGCAGTTCTTC. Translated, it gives CASSGNTGVGNEQFF.

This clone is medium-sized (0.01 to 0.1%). CDR3 bases: TGTGCCAGCACCGTGACAGGGAATTATGGCTACACCTTC. Amino acid sequence: CASTVTGNYGYTF. V usage is TRBV12-3 or TRBV12-4 and J usage is TRBJ1-2; 7 nucleotides align to TRBD1. The CDR3 consists of 13 residues. V gave up 7 bases and J gave up 5 bases; unmatched junction bases: 7.

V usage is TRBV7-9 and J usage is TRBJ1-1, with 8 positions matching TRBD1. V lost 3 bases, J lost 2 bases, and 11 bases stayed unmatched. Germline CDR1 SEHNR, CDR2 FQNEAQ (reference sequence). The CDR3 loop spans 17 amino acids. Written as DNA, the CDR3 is TGTGCCAGCAGCTTCGCCGGGACAGGTCTGACAAACACTGAAGCTTTCTTT. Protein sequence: CASSFAGTGLTNTEAFF.

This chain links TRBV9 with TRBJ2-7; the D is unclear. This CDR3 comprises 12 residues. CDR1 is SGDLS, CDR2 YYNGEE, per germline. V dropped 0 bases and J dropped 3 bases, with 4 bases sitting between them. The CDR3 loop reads CASSVDGYEQYF. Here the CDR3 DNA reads TGTGCCAGCAGCGTAGATGGCTACGAGCAGTACTTC. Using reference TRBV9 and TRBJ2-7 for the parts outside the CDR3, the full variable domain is DSGVTQTPKHLITATGQRVTLRCSPRSGDLSVYWYQQSLDQGLQFLIQYYNGEERAKGNILERFSAQQFPDLHSELNLSSLELGDSALYFCASSVDGYEQYFGPGTRLTVT.

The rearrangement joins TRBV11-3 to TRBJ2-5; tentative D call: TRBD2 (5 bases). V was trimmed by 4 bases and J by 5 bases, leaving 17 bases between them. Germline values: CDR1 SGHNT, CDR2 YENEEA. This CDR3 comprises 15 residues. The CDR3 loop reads CASSSRGSKSETQYF. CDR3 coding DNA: TGTGCCAGCAGCTCCCGGGGTAGTAAGTCTGAGACCCAGTACTTC.

CDR3 sequence: CASSLLGGAVGPDTQYF. CDR3 nucleotides: TGTGCCAGCAGCTTACTCGGGGGGGCCGTTGGCCCAGATACGCAGTATTTT. The chain employs TRBV7-2 and TRBJ2-3, with 8 positions matching TRBD2. Germline CDR1 SGHTA, CDR2 FQGNSA. The CDR3 extends over 17 amino acids. The trim removed 2 bases at V and 4 bases at J, leaving 11 bases unmatched.

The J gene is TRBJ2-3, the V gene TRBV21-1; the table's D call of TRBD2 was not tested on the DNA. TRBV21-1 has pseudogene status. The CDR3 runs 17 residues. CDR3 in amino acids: CASSKAEGTSGLDTQYF. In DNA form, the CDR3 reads TGTGCCAGCAGCAAAGCGGAAGGGACTAGCGGGTTGGATACGCAGTATTTT.

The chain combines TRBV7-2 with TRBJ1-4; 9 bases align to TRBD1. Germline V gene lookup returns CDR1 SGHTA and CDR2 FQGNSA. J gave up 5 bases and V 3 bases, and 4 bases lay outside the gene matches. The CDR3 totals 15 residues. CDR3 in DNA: TGTGCCAGCAGCTTTGGGGGACAGGGAAATGAAAAACTGTTTTTT. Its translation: CASSFGGQGNEKLFF.

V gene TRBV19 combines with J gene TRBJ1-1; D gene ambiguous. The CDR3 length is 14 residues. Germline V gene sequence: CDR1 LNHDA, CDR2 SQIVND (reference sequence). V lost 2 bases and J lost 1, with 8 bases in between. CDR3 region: CASSISGRNTEAFF. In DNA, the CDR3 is TGTGCCAGTAGTATATCCGGCAGGAACACTGAAGCTTTCTTT. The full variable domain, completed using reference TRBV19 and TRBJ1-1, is DGGITQSPKYLFRKEGQNVTLSCEQNLNHDAMYWYRQDPGQGLRLIYYSQIVNDFQKGDIAEGYSVSREKKESFPLTVTSAQKNPTAFYLCASSISGRNTEAFFGQGTRLTVV.

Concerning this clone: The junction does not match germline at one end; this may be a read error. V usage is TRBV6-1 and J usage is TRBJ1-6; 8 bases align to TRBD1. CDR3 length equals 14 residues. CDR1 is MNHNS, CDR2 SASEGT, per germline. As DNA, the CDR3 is TGTGCCAGCAGCGAAGGGACAGGCGCCTCACCCCTCCACTTT. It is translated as CASSEGTGASPLHF.

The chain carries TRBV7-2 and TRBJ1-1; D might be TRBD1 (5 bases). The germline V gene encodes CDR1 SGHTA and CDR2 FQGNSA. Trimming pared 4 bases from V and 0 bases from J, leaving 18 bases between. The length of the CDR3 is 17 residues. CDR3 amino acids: CASSSPQQGEVNTEAFF. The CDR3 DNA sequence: TGTGCCAGCAGCTCACCCCAGCAAGGGGAGGTGAACACTGAAGCTTTCTTT.

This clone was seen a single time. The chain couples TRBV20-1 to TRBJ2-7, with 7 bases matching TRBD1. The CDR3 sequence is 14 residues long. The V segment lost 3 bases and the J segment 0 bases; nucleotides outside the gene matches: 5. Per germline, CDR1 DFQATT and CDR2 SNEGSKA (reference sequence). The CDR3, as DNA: TGCAGTGCTAGTAACCGGGACAGCTCCTACGAGCAGTACTTC. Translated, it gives CSASNRDSSYEQYF.